A selection of T cell receptor beta chains follows, all from one sample in a study of vaccination and CD4 T cells after COVID-19. TCRdb redid the calling of the PCR reads with MiXCR, one entry per CDR3 protein. Found here are under 20,000 distinct CDR3 sequences, over 20% of them singletons; the top ten hold approximately 11%. These TCRs' antigens remain unknown. Sequencing was performed on cultured CD4+ T cells from blood. The receptor set was obtained from a human donor with COVID-19. Each CDR3 is given with its conserved first and last residue. A D gene is named only where the DNA matches it firmly. The size entry is marked missing in some rows and otherwise reads once, few, many or a size class.

>TRBJ2-1|TRBV6-2/TRBV6-3|.|TRBD2
CASRPGGSYNEQFF
TGTGCCAGCAGGCCGGGGGGCTCCTACAATGAGCAGTTCTTC
>TRBJ1-1|TRBV20-1|.|TRBD1
CSAPGQGSWETFF
TGCAGTGCCCCGGGACAGGGTAGTTGGGAAACTTTCTTT
>TRBJ1-5|TRBV4-2|few|TRBD1
CASSQPGQGYNQPQHF
TGTGCCAGCAGCCAGCCGGGACAGGGCTACAATCAGCCCCAGCATTTT
>TRBJ2-5|TRBV5-1|.|.
CASSLRDGGGETQYF
TGCGCCAGCAGCCTCCGGGACGGAGGCGGAGAGACCCAGTACTTC
>TRBJ2-5|TRBV20-1|.|TRBD1
CSAPDRAQETQYF
TGCAGTGCGCCGGACAGGGCCCAAGAGACCCAGTACTTC
>TRBJ1-1|TRBV15|medium-sized|.
CATSRDAGAAKDTEAFF
TGTGCCACCAGCAGAGATGCAGGGGCCGCCAAGGACACTGAAGCTTTCTTT
>TRBJ1-6|TRBV6-5|few|.
CASSYSLDSKSSPLHF
TGTGCCAGCAGTTACTCTCTTGACAGTAAATCATCACCCCTCCACTTT
>TRBJ1-4|TRBV5-1|.|.
CASSLVAGEGKLFF
TGCGCCAGCAGCTTGGTAGCAGGGGAAGGAAAACTGTTTTTT
>TRBJ1-5|TRBV19|few|.
CATLLLGDGADQPQHF
TGTGCCACCTTACTCCTAGGAGACGGGGCTGATCAGCCCCAGCATTTT
>TRBJ2-4|TRBV12-3/TRBV12-4|.|TRBD2
CASSPGTSGALAKNIQYF
TGTGCCAGCAGCCCCGGGACTAGCGGGGCACTAGCCAAAAACATTCAGTACTTC
>TRBJ2-7|TRBV2|.|.
CASSLGREQYF
TGTGCCAGCAGCCTCGGTAGAGAGCAGTACTTC
>TRBJ2-3|TRBV20-1|.|TRBD2
CSARLTSGGDTQYF
TGCAGTGCTAGACTTACTAGCGGGGGAGATACGCAGTATTTT
>TRBJ2-3|TRBV2|few|TRBD2
CASRATWMAGGFADTQYF
TGTGCCAGCAGGGCAACGTGGATGGCGGGGGGGTTTGCAGATACGCAGTATTTT
>TRBJ1-5|TRBV27|few|.
CASSLEANQPQHF
TGTGCCAGCAGCCTGGAAGCGAATCAGCCCCAGCATTTT
>TRBJ2-3|TRBV20-1|few|.
CSASPMEHTDTQYF
TGCAGTGCTAGCCCCATGGAACACACAGATACGCAGTATTTT
>TRBJ2-3|TRBV7-3|.|.
CASSLRLEGTQYF
TGTGCCAGCAGCTTACGGCTAGAGGGTACGCAGTATTTT
>TRBJ1-1|TRBV9|.|TRBD1
CASSGTGGGEAFF
TGTGCCAGCAGCGGGACAGGGGGCGGAGAAGCTTTCTTT
>TRBJ2-7|TRBV2|once|TRBD2
CASRLLAGAGEQYF
TGTGCCAGCAGACTCCTAGCGGGGGCGGGAGAGCAGTACTTC